The clone carrying this TCR beta chain was counted many times. Its antigen is undetermined. V was cut by 5 bases and J by 5 bases, with 9 bases left in between. Germline lookup yields CDR1 SGHTA and CDR2 FQGTGA. The CDR3 contains 13 residues. CD8+CD57+ cell expansion had been shown by flow cytometry in patients chosen for sequencing. Each patient had severe acquired aplastic anemia. The study sampled blood from patients who had received no therapy. The sample comes from a study of CD8+CD57+ T cells in acquired aplastic anemia. Points from the study as a whole: A set of around 30 CD8+ CDR3 sequences was shared between patients and controls, and these sequences appeared highly expressed in patients.

Genomic DNA constituted the template upon which TCR beta VDJ and CDR3 profiling was performed. TCRdb analysed the reads with MiXCR anew, one entry per CDR3 protein. The data show about half a million distinct CDR3 sequences, over 25% seen once. This sequence originates from a human donor with aplastic anemia. The chain combines TRBV7-3 with TRBJ2-2, with D perhaps matching TRBD1 (6 bases). The sample taken for sequencing was sorted CD4+, CD8+, or CD8+CD57+ T cells (not recorded which) from PBMCs. DNA for the CDR3: TGTGCCAGCAGCCGGACAGTTACCGGGGAGCTGTTTTTT. Protein: CASSRTVTGELFF. Full variable domain (rest looked up from reference TRBV7-3 and TRBJ2-2): GAGVSQTPSNKVTEKGKYVELRCDPISGHTALYWYRQSLGQGPEFLIYFQGTGAADDSGLPNDRFFAVRPEGSVSTLKIQRTERGDSAVYLCASSRTVTGELFFGEGSRLTVL.